This T cell receptor (beta chain) was identified in a study of blood T cell repertoires in COVID-19. For the study at large: COVID-19 samples, acute and convalescent, were from the United States, Italy and Spain. The cDNA or gDNA used as material had been derived from T cells, B-cell-depleted T cells, or PBMCs.

V lost 4 bases and J lost 0, with 18 bases in between. This CDR3 comprises 18 residues. Germline lookup yields CDR1 MGHRA and CDR2 YSYEKL. In the authors' methods: Reference gene primer amplification gave estimated nucleated cell counts. Only in-frame clones appear in the TCRdb table, and some are missing; sequencing was by immunoSEQ multiplex PCR. V and J calls and clone size are given by that table; D and trimming were obtained from the DNA. The sample holds just over 650,000 clones; 70% to 90% are singletons and the top ten take approximately 0.3%. The specimen sequenced was peripheral blood. This rearrangement joins TRBV4-1 to TRBJ1-4, with D uncertain. This receptor was identified in a woman in her late teens or twenties with acute or convalescent COVID-19. CDR3 sequence: CASSPSVMPLATNEKLFF. The CDR3 nucleotides are TGCGCCAGCAGCCCCTCGGTGATGCCGCTTGCAACTAATGAAAAACTGTTTTTT.